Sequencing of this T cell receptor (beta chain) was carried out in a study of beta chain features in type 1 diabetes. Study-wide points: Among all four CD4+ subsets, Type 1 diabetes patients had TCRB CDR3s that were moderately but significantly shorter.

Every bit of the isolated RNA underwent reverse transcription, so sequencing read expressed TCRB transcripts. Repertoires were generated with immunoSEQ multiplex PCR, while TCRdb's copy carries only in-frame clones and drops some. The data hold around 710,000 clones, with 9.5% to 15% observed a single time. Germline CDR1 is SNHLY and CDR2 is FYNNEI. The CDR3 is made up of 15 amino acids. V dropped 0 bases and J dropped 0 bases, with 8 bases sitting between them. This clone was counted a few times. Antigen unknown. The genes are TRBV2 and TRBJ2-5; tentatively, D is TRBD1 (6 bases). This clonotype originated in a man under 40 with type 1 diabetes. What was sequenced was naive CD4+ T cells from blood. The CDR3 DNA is TGTGCCAGCAGTGAAGCGCGGACAGACCAAGAGACCCAGTACTTC. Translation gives CASSEARTDQETQYF.